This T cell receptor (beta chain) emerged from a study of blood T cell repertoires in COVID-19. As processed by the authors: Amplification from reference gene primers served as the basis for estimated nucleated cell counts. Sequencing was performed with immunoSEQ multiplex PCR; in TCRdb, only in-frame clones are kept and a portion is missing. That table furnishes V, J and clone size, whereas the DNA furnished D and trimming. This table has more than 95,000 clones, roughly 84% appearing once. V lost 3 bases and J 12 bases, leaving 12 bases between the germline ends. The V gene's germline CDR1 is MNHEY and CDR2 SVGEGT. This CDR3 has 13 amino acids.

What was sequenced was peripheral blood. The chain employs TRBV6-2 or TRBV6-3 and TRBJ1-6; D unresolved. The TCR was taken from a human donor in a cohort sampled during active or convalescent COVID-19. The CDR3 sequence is CASSYSGRGPLHF. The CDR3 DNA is TGTGCCAGCAGTTATAGCGGTCGGGGACCCCTCCACTTT.